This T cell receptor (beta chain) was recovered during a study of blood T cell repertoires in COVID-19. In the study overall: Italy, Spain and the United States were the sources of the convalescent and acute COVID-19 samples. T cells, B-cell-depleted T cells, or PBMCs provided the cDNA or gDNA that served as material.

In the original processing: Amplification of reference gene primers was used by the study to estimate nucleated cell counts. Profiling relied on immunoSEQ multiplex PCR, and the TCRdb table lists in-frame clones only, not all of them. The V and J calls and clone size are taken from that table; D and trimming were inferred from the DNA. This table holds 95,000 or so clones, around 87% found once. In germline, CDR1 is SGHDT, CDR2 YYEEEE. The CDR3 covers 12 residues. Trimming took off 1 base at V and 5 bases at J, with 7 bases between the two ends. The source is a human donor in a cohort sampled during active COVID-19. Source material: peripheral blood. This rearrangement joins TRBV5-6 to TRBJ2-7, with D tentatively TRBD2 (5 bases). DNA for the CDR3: TGTGCCAGCAGCTTGTTCGGGGACGAGCAGTACTTC. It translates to CASSLFGDEQYF.